The 24 T cell receptor beta chains reported below all come from one sample, sequenced in a study of identical twins. One entry per CDR3 protein results from TCRdb running MiXCR on the 5' RACE reads. The table records under 400,000 distinct CDR3 sequences, roughly 9% of them present only once. The sequenced sample consisted of naive T cells sorted from blood. These receptors originate from a woman aged 50 to 65 in good health.

The chain links TRBV27 to TRBJ1-4, with 9 bases identical to TRBD1. CDR3 length equals 14 residues. The germline CDR1 and CDR2 sequences are MNHEY and SMNVEV (reference sequence). Trimming at V came to 5 bases and at J to 8 bases, leaving 6 bases not matched to a gene. CDR3 in DNA: TGTGCCAGCAGTCCCGGGACAGGGTCGGAAAAACTGTTTTTT. It is translated as CASSPGTGSEKLFF.

This rearrangement joins TRBV3-1 to TRBJ2-3; 7 bases agree with TRBD2. This CDR3 comprises 17 residues. Germline CDR1 is LGHDT and CDR2 is YNNKEL (reference sequence). V lost 3 bases and J lost 5; bases outside the gene matches: 14. CDR3 in amino acids: CASSHPTAGRGVDTQYF. In nucleotides, the CDR3 is TGTGCCAGCAGCCATCCCACAGCGGGACGGGGAGTAGATACGCAGTATTTT.

V and J are TRBV5-1 and TRBJ2-6, with no clear D. The CDR3 extends over 17 amino acids. Trimming took 0 bases from V and 2 from J, leaving 12 bases between them. Germline loops: CDR1 SGHRS, CDR2 YFSETQ. The CDR3 protein is CASSLAAQLTGANVLTF. CDR3 DNA sequence: TGCGCCAGCAGCTTGGCCGCACAGTTGACTGGGGCCAACGTCCTGACTTTC. Based on the CDR3 plus reference TRBV5-1 and TRBJ2-6, the full variable domain is KAGVTQTPRYLIKTRGQQVTLSCSPISGHRSVSWYQQTPGQGLQFLFEYFSETQRNKGNFPGRFSGRQFSNSRSEMNVSTLELGDSALYLCASSLAAQLTGANVLTFGAGSRLTVL.

This clonotype was recorded a few times. This rearrangement joins TRBV20-1 to TRBJ2-3; TRBD1 is a possible D gene (7 bases). Trimming took off 6 bases at V and 6 bases at J, with 16 bases between the two ends. This CDR3 is built from 13 residues. Germline V gene sequence: CDR1 DFQATT, CDR2 SNEGSKA (reference sequence). The CDR3 region has the DNA TGCAGTGCGACCAGGGGGGCGATGGATACGCAGTATTTT. This translates into CSATRGAMDTQYF.

The sample holds many counts of this clonotype. This rearrangement joins TRBV25-1 to TRBJ2-2; 7 bases map to TRBD2. The CDR3 is 13 amino acids. Germline V gene lookup returns CDR1 MGHDK and CDR2 SYGVNS. V dropped 4 bases and J dropped 4; count of bases not matched to a gene: 0. This CDR3 is CASSGTSTGELFF. The CDR3 DNA sequence: TGTGCCAGCAGTGGGACTAGCACCGGGGAGCTGTTTTTT.

The chain joins TRBV10-2 to TRBJ2-3; 11 bases align to TRBD2. This CDR3 has 20 amino acids. CDR1 is WSHSY, CDR2 SAAADI, per germline. Losses at the gene ends were 6 bases for V and 4 bases for J; bases not matched to a gene: 21. CDR3 sequence (DNA): TGCGCCAGCAGCCATTTCGCCGGGACTAGCGGAACGAGATATGCAGATACGCAGTATTTT. Amino acid sequence: CASSHFAGTSGTRYADTQYF.

The chain uses TRBV12-3 or TRBV12-4 and TRBJ2-1, with 14 bases that match TRBD2. V gave up 6 bases and J gave up 16 bases; unmatched junction bases: 17. The CDR3 is made up of 16 amino acids. The CDR3: CASSPTSGRASNERFF. CDR3 DNA: TGTGCCAGCAGCCCGACTAGCGGGAGGGCCAGCAATGAGCGTTTCTTC.

This clonotype was picked up many times. The rearrangement links TRBV9 to TRBJ2-7, with a weak D call TRBD2 (6 bases). Looked up from germline, CDR1 is SGDLS and CDR2 is YYNGEE. V lost 0 bases, J lost 1 base, and 8 bases lay in between. This CDR3 is built from 14 residues. CDR3 nucleotide sequence: TGTGCCAGCAGCGTAGCCGGGACTTCCTACGAGCAGTACTTC. It translates to CASSVAGTSYEQYF.

This chain links TRBV12-3 or TRBV12-4 with TRBJ2-7; D gene uncertain. This CDR3 region has 13 residues. V shed 0 bases and J shed 4 bases, with 7 bases lying between them. The CDR3 sequence is CASSLANGYEQYF. CDR3 coding DNA: TGTGCCAGCAGTTTAGCAAATGGATACGAGCAGTACTTC.

This clonotype appeared many times. The chain couples TRBV29-1 to TRBJ2-7; 10 bases match TRBD2. J lost 6 bases, V lost 8 bases, and 13 bases had no gene match. Germline V gene sequence: CDR1 SQVTM, CDR2 ANQGSEA. This CDR3 has 14 amino acids. Written as DNA, the CDR3 is TGCAGCCTCCGGACTAGCGGATTCCCGGGCGAGCAGTACTTC. Its protein product is CSLRTSGFPGEQYF.

This clonotype was found a few times. The V and J genes are TRBV19 and TRBJ2-4; 8 nucleotides agree with TRBD1. Trimming at V came to 6 bases and at J to 7 bases, leaving 5 bases not matched to a gene. This CDR3 comprises 13 residues. Germline V gene data show CDR1 as LNHDA and CDR2 as SQIVND (reference sequence). The CDR3 DNA sequence: TGTGCCAGTAGGCCTAGGGACAGGAACATTCAGTACTTC. It yields the protein CASRPRDRNIQYF.

This clonotype has just a few counts. This chain joins TRBV11-2 and TRBJ2-1; D is unresolved. This CDR3 spans 12 amino acids. Germline values: CDR1 SGHAT, CDR2 FQNNGV. Trimming took off 5 bases at V and 7 bases at J, with 9 bases between the two ends. For the CDR3, the DNA is TGTGCCAGCAGCCATATGGGGAATGAGCAGTTCTTC. This encodes CASSHMGNEQFF.

The V call is TRBV12-3 or TRBV12-4, the J call TRBJ2-1; either TRBD1 or TRBD2 may fit D (5 bases each). The V gene lost 8 bases and the J gene lost 3 bases, with 20 bases spanning the gap. This CDR3 has 16 residues. The CDR3 DNA reads TGTGCCAGCGGACCCCCGGGGCTCCCTGACTACAATGAGCAGTTCTTC. Amino acids: CASGPPGLPDYNEQFF.

The genes are TRBV29-1 and TRBJ1-2; D perhaps matches TRBD1 (6 bases). The CDR3 is made up of 12 amino acids. Germline V gene sequence: CDR1 SQVTM, CDR2 ANQGSEA. Trimming shortened V by 7 bases and J by 0 bases, and 9 bases separated the two germline ends. The CDR3 coding sequence is TGCAGCGGGACAGTTGCTAACTATGGCTACACCTTC. The encoded protein is CSGTVANYGYTF.

In this sample, this clonotype turned up a few times. The chain has TRBV7-8 and TRBJ2-1; possibly TRBD2 for D (5 bases). Germline CDR1 is SGHVS and CDR2 is FQNEAQ. The germline V and J ends were trimmed by 5 bases and 0 bases, with 20 bases remaining between them. The CDR3 consists of 18 residues. CDR3: CASSPSSSRTSSYNEQFF. The CDR3 coding sequence is TGTGCCAGCAGCCCGTCCTCTAGCCGGACCAGCTCCTACAATGAGCAGTTCTTC. The complete variable domain, with remaining parts taken from reference TRBV7-8 and TRBJ2-1, reads GAGVSQSPRYKVAKRGQDVALRCDPISGHVSLFWYQQALGQGPEFLTYFQNEAQLDKSGLPSDRFFAERPEGSVSTLKIQRTQQEDSAVYLCASSPSSSRTSSYNEQFFGPGTRLTVL.

In its sample, this clonotype was seen a few times. The chain couples TRBV12-3 or TRBV12-4 to TRBJ2-3, with D possibly matching TRBD2 (6 bases). V was clipped by 3 bases and J by 8 bases, with 9 bases between them. The CDR3 runs to 12 residues. The CDR3 DNA reads TGTGCCAGCAGTTTCTTGGAGGGTACGCAGTATTTT. It specifies CASSFLEGTQYF.

This clonotype was observed at least ten times. The V call is TRBV7-2, the J call TRBJ2-3; D is perhaps TRBD1 (5 bases). The germline CDR1 and CDR2 sequences are SGHTA and FQGNSA. V lost 0 bases to trimming and J lost 11 bases, with 12 bases between them. This CDR3 is 13 amino acids long. The CDR3 loop is CASSLAPDMLQYF. The DNA for the CDR3 is TGTGCCAGCAGCTTAGCGCCGGACATGCTGCAGTATTTT.

This clonotype was seen many times. This sequence joins TRBV12-3 or TRBV12-4 and TRBJ2-7; D might be TRBD2 (6 bases). This CDR3 contains 14 residues. The V gene lost 5 bases and the J gene lost 1 base, with 12 bases spanning the gap. The CDR3 DNA reads as TGTGCCAGCAGTCTTTGGGGGAGGTCCTACGAGCAGTACTTC. This codes for CASSLWGRSYEQYF.

This clonotype was seen a few times. The genes are TRBV27 and TRBJ2-3; 9 bases are shared with TRBD2. The CDR3 has 16 amino acids. With 2 bases clipped from V and 3 bases from J, the junction kept 6 bases outside the gene matches. The germline V gene has CDR1 MNHEY and CDR2 SMNVEV (reference sequence). CDR3 sequence reads: CASSLQTGLATDTQYF. In nucleotides, the CDR3 is TGTGCCAGCAGTTTACAAACGGGACTAGCAACAGATACGCAGTATTTT.

In this sample, this clonotype turned up a few times. The CDR3: CAISRQEMNTEAFF. The CDR3 DNA follows: TGTGCCATCAGTAGGCAGGAAATGAACACTGAAGCTTTCTTT. The J gene is TRBJ1-1, the V gene TRBV10-3; D is uncertain. Germline assignment: CDR1 ENHRY and CDR2 SYGVKD. The ends were cut back, 5 bases at V and 0 bases at J, with 10 bases in the middle. This CDR3 contains 14 residues.

This clonotype was seen at least ten times. CDR3 region: CASSLGTGFMNEQFF. The CDR3 nucleotides read TGCGCCAGCAGCTTAGGGACAGGGTTTATGAATGAGCAGTTCTTC. The chain employs TRBV5-1 and TRBJ2-1, with 9 positions matching TRBD1. Germline loops: CDR1 SGHRS, CDR2 YFSETQ. This CDR3 comprises 15 residues. J gave up 7 bases and V 2 bases, and 7 bases lay outside the gene matches.

The sample holds many counts of this clonotype. Sequence at one end of the junction differs from germline and may be a read error. The CDR3 protein is CASSLSPGQGTDTQYF. CDR3 DNA sequence: TGTGCTAGCAGCTTATCCCCGGGACAGGGCACAGATACGCAGTATTTT. J is TRBJ2-3 and V is TRBV7-7; 8 bases fit TRBD1. Germline CDR1 reads SSHAT; CDR2 reads FNYEAQ (reference sequence). CDR3 size: 16 residues.

This clonotype was seen a handful of times. The chain combines TRBV12-3 or TRBV12-4 with TRBJ2-1; the match to TRBD2 covers 7 bases. This CDR3 is 14 amino acids long. V shed 6 bases, J shed 5 bases, and the junction held 7 bases outside the gene matches. CDR3: CASSRASGNNEQFF. The CDR3 DNA reads as TGTGCCAGCAGCCGGGCTAGCGGAAACAATGAGCAGTTCTTC.

This clonotype was detected ten times or more. The chain couples TRBV29-1 to TRBJ2-2; TRBD2 aligns across 7 bases. Germline CDR1 is SQVTM and CDR2 is ANQGSEA. This CDR3 spans 14 amino acids. Trimming took 4 bases from V and 4 from J; bases not matched to a gene: 6. CDR3 coding DNA: TGCAGCGTTGCCACTAGCGCACGCACCGGGGAGCTGTTTTTT. This gives the protein CSVATSARTGELFF.